A single sample gave rise to the 28 T cell receptor beta chains below, sequenced in a study of T cell clusters in autoimmune cytopenias. TRB was amplified by touch-down multiplex PCR, primer pools A and B combined. TCRdb reprocessed the multiplex PCR reads, with one entry per CDR3 protein and no DNA. The sample includes 5,000 to 6,500 distinct CDR3 sequences. Roughly 38,000 genome equivalents of blood DNA were amplified for TRB. Sequencing input: peripheral blood. The receptors come from a human donor with an autoimmune cytopenia or autoimmune hepatitis (not recorded which).

This clonotype shows up as medium-sized by frequency. The chain carries TRBV12-3 or TRBV12-4 and TRBJ2-7; the D gene TCRdb calls, TRBD2, cannot be checked with no DNA. The CDR3 loop spans 15 amino acids. The CDR3 sequence: CASSSSGLAGVEQYF.

This clonotype is identified as medium-sized (0.01 to 0.1%) from frequency. The J gene is TRBJ1-6, the V gene TRBV6-5; TCRdb's assignment of TRBD1 cannot be checked, as there is no DNA. This CDR3 spans 20 amino acids. The germline gives CDR1 MNHEY, CDR2 SVGAGI. The CDR3: CASSPRQAGTRPLHNSPLHF.

Frequency places this clonotype as medium-sized. The chain recombines TRBV18 with TRBJ1-5; the TCRdb D gene call, TRBD1, has no DNA to confirm it. This CDR3 spans 15 amino acids. CDR1 is KGHSH and CDR2 is LQKENI in the germline V gene. The CDR3 reads CASSDGTGRNQPQHF. Full variable domain (outside the CDR3, taken from reference TRBV18 and TRBJ1-5): NAGVMQNPRHLVRRRGQEARLRCSPMKGHSHVYWYRQLPEEGLKFMVYLQKENIIDESGMPKERFSAEFPKEGPSILRIQQVVRGDSAAYFCASSDGTGRNQPQHFGDGTRLSIL.

J is TRBJ1-1 and V is TRBV5-5. The CDR3 loop spans 19 amino acids. Germline-derived CDR1 and CDR2 are SGHKS and YYEKEE (reference sequence). CDR3 region: CASSSGWRGGWERIPEAFF.

This sequence joins TRBV12-3 or TRBV12-4 and TRBJ1-1; TCRdb's D call of TRBD1 is untestable without DNA. CDR3 length: 13 amino acids. The CDR3 loop is CASSQQGIGEAFF.

This clonotype shows up as medium-sized by frequency. The chain joins TRBV5-4 to TRBJ2-7. Germline CDR1 is SGHNT and CDR2 is YYREEE (reference sequence). The CDR3 loop spans 14 amino acids. CDR3 residues: CASTLGQGPYEQYF.

This chain connects TRBV20-1 to TRBJ1-5; TCRdb calls TRBD1, which cannot be checked without DNA. The CDR3 extends over 14 amino acids. The V gene's germline CDR1 is DFQATT and CDR2 SNEGSKA (reference sequence). The CDR3: CSAQHGTLNQPQHF.

Frequency places this clonotype as medium-sized. This chain uses TRBV6-1 with TRBJ2-3; as DNA is missing, the TRBD1 call by TCRdb cannot be tested. Germline V gives CDR1 MNHNS, CDR2 SASEGT. There are 14 residues in the CDR3. This CDR3 reads CASSDSGGADTQYF.

This clonotype is identified as medium-sized from frequency. The chain carries TRBV19 and TRBJ2-7; TCRdb gives TRBD1 as the D gene, but with no DNA this cannot be confirmed. This CDR3 is built from 13 residues. Germline assignment: CDR1 LNHDA and CDR2 SQIVND (reference sequence). CDR3 residues: CASSIARDYEQYF.

This chain joins TRBV20-1 and TRBJ2-7. Per the germline V gene, CDR1 is DFQATT and CDR2 is SNEGSKA (reference sequence). CDR3 length: 18 residues. This CDR3 is CSARGPSSGEVVSYEQYF.

This chain joins TRBV7-9 and TRBJ2-2. This CDR3 contains 16 residues. From germline, CDR1 is SEHNR and CDR2 FQNEAQ (reference sequence). The CDR3 loop reads CASSLDFRSDTGELFF.

This clonotype is medium-sized by frequency. The V gene is TRBV6-5, the J gene TRBJ2-7; TCRdb names TRBD2, which stays unverified in the absence of DNA. Germline CDR1 MNHEY, CDR2 SVGAGI. This CDR3 comprises 15 residues. CDR3 loop: CASSPLAEGTYEQYF.

The V call is TRBV6-5, the J call TRBJ1-1; absent DNA, TCRdb's TRBD1 call cannot be checked. CDR1 and CDR2 (germline): MNHEY, SVGAGI. The CDR3 extends over 15 amino acids. The CDR3 sequence: CASRPLVGVNTEAFF.

V gene TRBV7-9 combines with J gene TRBJ2-1; TCRdb returns TRBD1, unconfirmable since there is no DNA. The V gene's germline CDR1 is SEHNR and CDR2 FQNEAQ (reference sequence). The CDR3 runs 15 residues. The CDR3 loop reads CASSSSGGSYNEQFF. The whole variable domain, remainder taken from reference TRBV7-9 and TRBJ2-1, is DTGVSQNPRHKITKRGQNVTFRCDPISEHNRLYWYRQTLGQGPEFLTYFQNEAQLEKSRLLSDRFSAERPKGSFSTLEIQRTEQGDSAMYLCASSSSGGSYNEQFFGPGTRLTVL.

By frequency, this clonotype registers medium-sized. This chain uses TRBV6-5 with TRBJ2-1; TCRdb selects TRBD1, and the lack of DNA leaves this call unchecked. This CDR3 comprises 13 residues. CDR1 is MNHEY and CDR2 is SVGAGI in the germline V gene. The CDR3 loop reads CASSVRQYNEQFF.

This clonotype is labeled medium-sized based on frequency. The V call is TRBV6-1, the J call TRBJ1-6; the D call from TCRdb, TRBD1, cannot be confirmed without DNA. Germline V lookup: CDR1 MNHNS, CDR2 SASEGT. The CDR3 sequence is 14 residues long. CDR3 in amino acids: CASRFDSPNSPLHF.

Measured by frequency, this clonotype is medium-sized. The chain recombines TRBV19 with TRBJ1-2; TCRdb's D gene call, TRBD1, goes unchecked for lack of DNA. Germline V lookup: CDR1 LNHDA, CDR2 SQIVND (reference sequence). The CDR3 contains 15 residues. CDR3 residues: CASSIRTGEGYGYTF.

According to its frequency, this clonotype is medium-sized. The chain has TRBV6-5 and TRBJ1-2; the D call from TCRdb, TRBD1, cannot be confirmed without DNA. CDR3 size: 14 residues. Germline V gene data show CDR1 as MNHEY and CDR2 as SVGAGI. The CDR3 protein is CASSPDPMVYGYTF.

The rearrangement uses TRBV12-3 or TRBV12-4 and TRBJ2-1; checking the TCRdb D call of TRBD2 is not possible without DNA. This CDR3 contains 14 residues. The CDR3 sequence is CASSPLDYYNEQFF.

This chain uses TRBV6-5 with TRBJ1-2; TCRdb names TRBD1, which stays unverified in the absence of DNA. From germline, CDR1 is MNHEY and CDR2 SVGAGI. The CDR3 spans 17 residues. The CDR3 protein is CASSYSRQGVGMDGYTF.

This clonotype is deemed medium-sized by its frequency. The rearrangement links TRBV6-5 to TRBJ1-5; TCRdb lists TRBD1, though no DNA is available to test this call. The germline V gene encodes CDR1 MNHEY and CDR2 SVGAGI. The CDR3 consists of 17 residues. The CDR3 here is CASRTGPGQDFNQPQHF.

Measured by frequency, this clonotype is medium-sized. The chain recombines TRBV10-3 with TRBJ2-3; TCRdb selects TRBD1, and the lack of DNA leaves this call unchecked. CDR1 is ENHRY and CDR2 is SYGVKD in the germline V gene. The CDR3 is 13 residues long. The CDR3 is CAISEQGTDTQYF.

By frequency, this clonotype registers medium-sized. The rearrangement joins TRBV19 to TRBJ1-5; as DNA is missing, the TRBD1 call by TCRdb cannot be tested. This CDR3 is built from 18 residues. The V gene's germline CDR1 is LNHDA and CDR2 SQIVND (reference sequence). CDR3 sequence reads: CASSIRQGGLLGNQPQHF.

The chain employs TRBV7-4 and TRBJ2-7; absent DNA, TCRdb's TRBD2 call cannot be checked. Germline V gene sequence: CDR1 SGHVT, CDR2 SQSDAQ. This CDR3 contains 13 residues. The CDR3 reads CASRQAGGTEQYF.

The rearrangement links TRBV5-1 to TRBJ2-3; TCRdb calls TRBD1, which cannot be checked without DNA. The CDR3 loop spans 14 amino acids. Per the germline V gene, CDR1 is SGHRS and CDR2 is YFSETQ. The CDR3 loop reads CASSGGQGVDTQYF.

The chain couples TRBV5-1 to TRBJ2-3; TCRdb lists TRBD2, though no DNA is available to test this call. This CDR3 contains 13 residues. Germline V gene sequence: CDR1 SGHRS, CDR2 YFSETQ. CDR3 residues: CASRVAGADTQYF.

Frequency places this clonotype as medium-sized. The chain is built from TRBV18 and TRBJ2-5; checking the TCRdb D call of TRBD2 is not possible without DNA. The CDR3 extends over 16 amino acids. Germline CDR1 is KGHSH and CDR2 is LQKENI. The CDR3 loop is CASSPQTSGSGETQYF.

The chain is built from TRBV20-1 and TRBJ1-6; TCRdb picks TRBD1, but there is no DNA to check that call. CDR3 length: 13 amino acids. CDR1 DFQATT and CDR2 SNEGSKA come from the germline V gene (reference sequence). CDR3 sequence reads: CSAETGFNSPLHF.